The 2 T cell receptor beta chains below come from one sample, sequenced in a study of CD8 T cells in Susac syndrome. RNA, at roughly 0.45 to 1 ug, was reverse transcribed with random hexamers. TCRdb ran MiXCR on the immunoSEQ multiplex PCR reads and lists one entry per CDR3 protein. The sample lists under 300,000 distinct CDR3 sequences, less than 96% seen once, with approximately 0.1% in the top ten. What was sequenced was CD4+ T cells from PBMCs. The receptors originated from a human donor with Susac syndrome.

The chain recombines TRBV14 with TRBJ2-7; 8 bases are shared with TRBD2. The CDR3 runs 15 residues. The trim removed 0 bases at V and 3 bases at J, leaving 4 bases unmatched. Germline V lookup: CDR1 SGHDN, CDR2 FVKESK. CDR3 loop: CASSQDREGDYEQYF. CDR3 nucleotides: TGTGCCAGCAGCCAAGACCGGGAGGGGGACTACGAGCAGTACTTC.

The chain combines TRBV30 with TRBJ1-1; D gene ambiguous. The CDR3 contains 12 residues. The V gene's germline CDR1 is GTSNPN and CDR2 SVGIG (reference sequence). V gave up 3 bases and J gave up 6 bases, with 11 bases separating them. The CDR3 here is CAWRYYEAEAFF. CDR3 DNA: TGTGCCTGGAGATACTACGAGGCTGAAGCTTTCTTT.